This T cell receptor beta chain was observed in a study of blood T cell repertoires in COVID-19. Overall study context: COVID-19 samples collected from the United States, Italy and Spain covered acute and convalescent phases. PBMCs, B-cell-depleted T cells, or T cells were the source of the cDNA or gDNA that made up the material.

TCRdb keeps only in-frame clones here, not all; method: immunoSEQ multiplex PCR. The sample shows tens of thousands of clones, over 70% of them seen only once. V lost 1 base and J 9 bases, leaving 18 bases between the germline ends. From germline, CDR1 is MNHEY and CDR2 SVGEGT. The CDR3 totals 15 residues. This chain uses TRBV6-2 or TRBV6-3 with TRBJ1-2, with D possibly TRBD1 on 5 matching bases. The sequencing input was peripheral blood. This receptor was identified in a human donor in a cohort sampled during active COVID-19. This CDR3 is CASSYWGPGNYRYTF. The CDR3 DNA is TGTGCCAGCAGTTACTGGGGCCCCGGCAATTATCGCTACACCTTC.